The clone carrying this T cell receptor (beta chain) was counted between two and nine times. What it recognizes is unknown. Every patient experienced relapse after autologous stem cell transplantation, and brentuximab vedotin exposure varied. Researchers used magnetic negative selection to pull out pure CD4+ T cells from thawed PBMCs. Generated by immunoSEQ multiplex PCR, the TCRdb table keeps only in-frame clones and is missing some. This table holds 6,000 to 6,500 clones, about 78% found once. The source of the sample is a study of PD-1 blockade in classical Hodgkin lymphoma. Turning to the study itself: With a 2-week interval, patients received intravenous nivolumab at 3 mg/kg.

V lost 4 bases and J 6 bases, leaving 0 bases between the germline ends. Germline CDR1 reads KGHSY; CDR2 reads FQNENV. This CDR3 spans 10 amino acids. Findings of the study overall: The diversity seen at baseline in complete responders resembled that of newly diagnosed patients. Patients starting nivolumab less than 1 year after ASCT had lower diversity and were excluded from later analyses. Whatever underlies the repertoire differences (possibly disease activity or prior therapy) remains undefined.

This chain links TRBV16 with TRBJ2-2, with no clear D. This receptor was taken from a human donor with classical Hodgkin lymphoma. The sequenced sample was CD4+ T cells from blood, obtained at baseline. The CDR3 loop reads CASSPGELFF. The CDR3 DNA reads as TGTGCCAGCAGCCCCGGGGAGCTGTTTTTT.